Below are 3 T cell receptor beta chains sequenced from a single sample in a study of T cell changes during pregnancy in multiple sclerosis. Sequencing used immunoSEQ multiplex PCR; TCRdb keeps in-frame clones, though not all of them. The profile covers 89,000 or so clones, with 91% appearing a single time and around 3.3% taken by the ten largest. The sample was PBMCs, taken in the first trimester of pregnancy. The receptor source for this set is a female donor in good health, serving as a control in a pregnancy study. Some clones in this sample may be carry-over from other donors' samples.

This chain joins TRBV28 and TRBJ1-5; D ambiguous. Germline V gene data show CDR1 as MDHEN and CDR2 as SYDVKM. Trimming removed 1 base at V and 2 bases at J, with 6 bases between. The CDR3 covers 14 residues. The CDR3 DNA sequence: TGTGCCAGCAGTTTATCCGGAGGCAATCAGCCCCAGCATTTT. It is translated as CASSLSGGNQPQHF.

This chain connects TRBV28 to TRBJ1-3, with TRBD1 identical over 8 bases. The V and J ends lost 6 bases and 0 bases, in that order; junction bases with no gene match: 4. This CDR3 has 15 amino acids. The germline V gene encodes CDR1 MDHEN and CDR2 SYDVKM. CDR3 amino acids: CASRSGGNSGNTIYF. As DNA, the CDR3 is TGTGCCAGCAGGTCAGGGGGCAACTCTGGAAACACCATATATTTT.

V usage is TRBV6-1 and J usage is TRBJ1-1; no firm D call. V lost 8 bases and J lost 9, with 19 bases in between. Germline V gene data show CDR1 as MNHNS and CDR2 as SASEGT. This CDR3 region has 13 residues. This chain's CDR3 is CASGVFHLTKAFF. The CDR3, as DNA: TGTGCCAGCGGTGTATTCCATTTAACAAAAGCTTTCTTT.